This T cell receptor (beta chain) was identified in a study of shared clonotypes between healthy human individuals. Every subset had its genomic DNA shared out evenly among several immunoSEQ plates. Assay used: immunoSEQ multiplex PCR; TCRdb lists only in-frame clones, some missing. The sample contains approximately 530,000 clones, 90% to 97% of which appear only once. Notes on this clone: Its matching antigen is unknown.

Within Nashville, Tennessee resided all donors, each a Caucasian adult. CD4+ cell separation produced CD45RA+ naive and CD45RA-negative memory subsets. Study outcomes and limitations: Researchers found naive subsets generally carried larger estimated richness than memory subsets.

The clonotype was recovered from a woman under 40 in good health. Sequenced: naive CD4+ T cells sorted from blood. Noted subset: CD45RA+ positively selected.

This chain's CDR3 is CAWSVVQTYGYTF. The CDR3 bases are TGTGCCTGGAGTGTAGTACAGACTTATGGCTACACCTTC. V gene TRBV30 combines with J gene TRBJ1-2, with D uncertain. This CDR3 has 13 residues. The V and J ends lost 0 bases and 5 bases respectively, with 10 bases between them. Germline V gives CDR1 GTSNPN, CDR2 SVGIG (reference sequence).